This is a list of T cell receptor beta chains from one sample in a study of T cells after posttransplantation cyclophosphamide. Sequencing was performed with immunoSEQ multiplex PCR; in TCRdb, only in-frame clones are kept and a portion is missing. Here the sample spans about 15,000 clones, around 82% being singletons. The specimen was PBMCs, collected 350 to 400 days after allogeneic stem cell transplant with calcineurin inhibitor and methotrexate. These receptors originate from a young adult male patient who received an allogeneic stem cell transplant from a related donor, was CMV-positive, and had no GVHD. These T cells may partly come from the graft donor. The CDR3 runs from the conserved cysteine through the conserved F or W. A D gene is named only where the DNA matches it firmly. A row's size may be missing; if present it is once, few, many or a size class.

cdr3_nt: TGCAGCGGGAGAGGACTCGACTCCTACGAGCAGTACTTC
cdr3_aa: CSGRGLDSYEQYF
j_call: TRBJ2-7
d_call: NA
v_call: TRBV29-1
clone_size: NA
cdr3_length: 13

cdr3_nt: TGCGCCAGCAGCCAAGTGCGGAGGAACACTGAAGCTTTCTTT
cdr3_aa: CASSQVRRNTEAFF
j_call: TRBJ1-1
d_call: NA
v_call: TRBV4-3
clone_size: few
cdr3_length: 14

cdr3_nt: TGTGCCAGCTCGCAACAGGGGATAGAGTCTGGAAACACCATATATTTT
cdr3_aa: CASSQQGIESGNTIYF
j_call: TRBJ1-3
d_call: TRBD1
v_call: TRBV18
clone_size: few
cdr3_length: 16

cdr3_nt: TGTGCCAGCAGTTTATCGCAGCTAGGCACAGATACGCAGTATTTT
cdr3_aa: CASSLSQLGTDTQYF
j_call: TRBJ2-3
d_call: NA
v_call: TRBV28
clone_size: NA
cdr3_length: 15

cdr3_nt: TGCGCCAGCAGCCAAGACGTACAGGGACAGGGGGCCTACGAGCAGTACTTC
cdr3_aa: CASSQDVQGQGAYEQYF
j_call: TRBJ2-7
d_call: TRBD1
v_call: TRBV4-3
clone_size: medium-sized
cdr3_length: 17

cdr3_nt: TGTGCCAGCAGGCGGGGGGACACTTCTGAAGCTTTCTTT
cdr3_aa: CASRRGDTSEAFF
j_call: TRBJ1-1
d_call: NA
v_call: TRBV28
clone_size: NA
cdr3_length: 13

cdr3_nt: TGTGCCAGCAGTGAGGGGACAGGGCAGTATGAAAAACTGTTTTTT
cdr3_aa: CASSEGTGQYEKLFF
j_call: TRBJ1-4
d_call: TRBD1
v_call: TRBV6-1
clone_size: few
cdr3_length: 15

cdr3_nt: TGTGCCATCAGCCCGACTAGCGGGAGTCGGTACGAGCAGTACTTC
cdr3_aa: CAISPTSGSRYEQYF
j_call: TRBJ2-7
d_call: TRBD2
v_call: TRBV10-3
clone_size: NA
cdr3_length: 15

cdr3_nt: TGCGCCAGCAGCTTCGGACAGAACCAAGAGACCCAGTACTTC
cdr3_aa: CASSFGQNQETQYF
j_call: TRBJ2-5
d_call: NA
v_call: TRBV5-1
clone_size: NA
cdr3_length: 14

cdr3_nt: TGCAGCGGAGAACAGGGGGCGCGAACTGAAGCTTTCTTT
cdr3_aa: CSGEQGARTEAFF
j_call: TRBJ1-1
d_call: TRBD1
v_call: TRBV29-1
clone_size: NA
cdr3_length: 13

cdr3_nt: TGTGCCAGCAGCTTAGCGTTGGAGACCGGGGAGCTGTTTTTT
cdr3_aa: CASSLALETGELFF
j_call: TRBJ2-2
d_call: NA
v_call: TRBV7-8
clone_size: NA
cdr3_length: 14

cdr3_nt: TGTGCCAGCAGGGGATTGCTTGGGAGGGGCTCCTACGAGCAGTACTTC
cdr3_aa: CASRGLLGRGSYEQYF
j_call: TRBJ2-7
d_call: TRBD2
v_call: TRBV7-2
clone_size: NA
cdr3_length: 16

cdr3_nt: TGTGCCAGCTCACCGTATTTTGGACAAGACTTTGAGACCCAGTACTTC
cdr3_aa: CASSPYFGQDFETQYF
j_call: TRBJ2-5
d_call: NA
v_call: TRBV18
clone_size: NA
cdr3_length: 16

cdr3_nt: TGTGCCAGCAGCCCTCGATTGGAGCAGTACTTC
cdr3_aa: CASSPRLEQYF
j_call: TRBJ2-5
d_call: NA
v_call: TRBV7-8
clone_size: NA
cdr3_length: 11

cdr3_nt: TGTGCCAGCAGCTCACCTCCCTGGACAGGGCCCCAGCATTTT
cdr3_aa: CASSSPPWTGPQHF
j_call: TRBJ1-5
d_call: TRBD1
v_call: TRBV5-6
clone_size: NA
cdr3_length: 14

cdr3_nt: TGTGCCAGCAGTTTACAGGGGTTCAGATCTGGGGCCAACGTCCTGACTTTC
cdr3_aa: CASSLQGFRSGANVLTF
j_call: TRBJ2-6
d_call: NA
v_call: TRBV27
clone_size: NA
cdr3_length: 17

cdr3_nt: TGTGCCAGTAGTAGACTCCCGCCCAATCGCCAGAGTGAGCAGTTCTTC
cdr3_aa: CASSRLPPNRQSEQFF
j_call: TRBJ2-1
d_call: NA
v_call: TRBV28
clone_size: medium-sized
cdr3_length: 16

cdr3_nt: TGTGCCAGCTCTAGGAGCCAGCGGGAAGGAGAGACCCAGTACTTC
cdr3_aa: CASSRSQREGETQYF
j_call: TRBJ2-5
d_call: TRBD2
v_call: TRBV7-3
clone_size: NA
cdr3_length: 15

cdr3_nt: TGTGCCAGCAGCAGACAGGCAAGCACAGATACGCAGTATTTT
cdr3_aa: CASSRQASTDTQYF
j_call: TRBJ2-3
d_call: NA
v_call: TRBV9
clone_size: once
cdr3_length: 14

cdr3_nt: TGTGCCCACCCCGGGACAGGGGACGACAGTGAGCAGTTCTTC
cdr3_aa: CAHPGTGDDSEQFF
j_call: TRBJ2-1
d_call: TRBD1
v_call: TRBV28
clone_size: NA
cdr3_length: 14

cdr3_nt: TGTGCCAGCAGCCCCAAACATGAGACAGTCAATTCACCCCTCCACTTT
cdr3_aa: CASSPKHETVNSPLHF
j_call: TRBJ1-6
d_call: NA
v_call: TRBV7-2
clone_size: NA
cdr3_length: 16

cdr3_nt: TGTGCCAGCAGCTTGGCAGGGACAGGGGGTTACGAGCAGTACTTC
cdr3_aa: CASSLAGTGGYEQYF
j_call: TRBJ2-7
d_call: TRBD1
v_call: TRBV5-8
clone_size: few
cdr3_length: 15

cdr3_nt: TGTGCCACCAGCAGAGAGGGCCCCGCATCAGATACGCAGTATTTT
cdr3_aa: CATSREGPASDTQYF
j_call: TRBJ2-3
d_call: NA
v_call: TRBV15
clone_size: NA
cdr3_length: 15

cdr3_nt: TGTGCCAGCAGCCAATACAATGAGCAGTTCTTC
cdr3_aa: CASSQYNEQFF
j_call: TRBJ2-1
d_call: NA
v_call: TRBV13
clone_size: NA
cdr3_length: 11

cdr3_nt: TGTGCCAGCAGCTACAGGACAGGGAGGGTGACCCAGTACTTC
cdr3_aa: CASSYRTGRVTQYF
j_call: TRBJ2-5
d_call: NA
v_call: TRBV7-8
clone_size: NA
cdr3_length: 14

cdr3_nt: TGTGCCAGCAGCTTACCACCCGGGACGCAGTATTTT
cdr3_aa: CASSLPPGTQYF
j_call: TRBJ2-3
d_call: NA
v_call: TRBV7-2
clone_size: NA
cdr3_length: 12

cdr3_nt: TGTGCCAGCAGTCCAGGGGACAGCCGGGCGAACGAGCAGTACTTC
cdr3_aa: CASSPGDSRANEQYF
j_call: TRBJ2-7
d_call: TRBD1
v_call: TRBV28
clone_size: once
cdr3_length: 15

cdr3_nt: TGTGCCAGCAGTTTTCTGGGACAGGGTAGTGAAAAACTGTTTTTT
cdr3_aa: CASSFLGQGSEKLFF
j_call: TRBJ1-4
d_call: TRBD1
v_call: TRBV27
clone_size: NA
cdr3_length: 15

cdr3_nt: TGTGCCAGTAGACGATACTTGGGACAGGGAGACAATCAGCCCCAGCATTTT
cdr3_aa: CASRRYLGQGDNQPQHF
j_call: TRBJ1-5
d_call: TRBD1
v_call: TRBV19
clone_size: NA
cdr3_length: 17

cdr3_nt: TGTGCCAGCAGTCATGCAGGGTTTAGCACAGATACGCAGTATTTT
cdr3_aa: CASSHAGFSTDTQYF
j_call: TRBJ2-3
d_call: NA
v_call: TRBV11-3
clone_size: NA
cdr3_length: 15

cdr3_nt: TGTGCCAGCGGGGACATAAGATCCTACGAGCAGTACTTC
cdr3_aa: CASGDIRSYEQYF
j_call: TRBJ2-7
d_call: NA
v_call: TRBV28
clone_size: once
cdr3_length: 13

cdr3_nt: TGTGCCAGCAGCTTGGGGGGGGTGGATTACGTTCAGTACTTC
cdr3_aa: CASSLGGVDYVQYF
j_call: TRBJ2-4
d_call: TRBD2
v_call: TRBV7-9
clone_size: NA
cdr3_length: 14

cdr3_nt: TGTGCCAGCAGCCAAGATGGTCTATCTAGAGGCGATGAGCAGTTCTTC
cdr3_aa: CASSQDGLSRGDEQFF
j_call: TRBJ2-1
d_call: NA
v_call: TRBV4-2
clone_size: NA
cdr3_length: 16

cdr3_nt: TGTGCCAGCAGTGAGGGAGTACAGCCTCAGCCCCAGCATTTT
cdr3_aa: CASSEGVQPQPQHF
j_call: TRBJ1-5
d_call: NA
v_call: TRBV6-1
clone_size: NA
cdr3_length: 14

cdr3_nt: TGTGCCAGCAGCAAAAGGGGACAGGGCTACAGTGAGCAGTTCTTC
cdr3_aa: CASSKRGQGYSEQFF
j_call: TRBJ2-1
d_call: NA
v_call: TRBV21-1
clone_size: NA
cdr3_length: 15

cdr3_nt: TGTGCCAGCAGTGAAGGGGGCGCCTACGAGCAGTACTTC
cdr3_aa: CASSEGGAYEQYF
j_call: TRBJ2-7
d_call: NA
v_call: TRBV6-1
clone_size: NA
cdr3_length: 13

cdr3_nt: TGTGCCAGCAGTGACTCGACGGGTTCAGATACGCAGTATTTT
cdr3_aa: CASSDSTGSDTQYF
j_call: TRBJ2-3
d_call: NA
v_call: TRBV6-4
clone_size: NA
cdr3_length: 14

cdr3_nt: TGTGCCAGCAGTCGGACAGGTCAGGTGAATCAGCCCCAGCATTTT
cdr3_aa: CASSRTGQVNQPQHF
j_call: TRBJ1-5
d_call: TRBD1
v_call: TRBV6-5
clone_size: once
cdr3_length: 15

cdr3_nt: TGTGCCAGCAACCGGTCCCGGGACAGGGGGGCAAATGAAAAACTGTTTTTT
cdr3_aa: CASNRSRDRGANEKLFF
j_call: TRBJ1-4
d_call: TRBD1
v_call: TRBV7-3
clone_size: NA
cdr3_length: 17

cdr3_nt: TGCGCCAGCAGCTTAGGGGACACCTATGGCTACACCTTC
cdr3_aa: CASSLGDTYGYTF
j_call: TRBJ1-2
d_call: NA
v_call: TRBV5-1
clone_size: NA
cdr3_length: 13

cdr3_nt: TGTGCCAGCAGCCCCCCCGGGCGGGCCTCTAATGAAAAACTGTTTTTT
cdr3_aa: CASSPPGRASNEKLFF
j_call: TRBJ1-4
d_call: NA
v_call: TRBV11-2
clone_size: NA
cdr3_length: 16

cdr3_nt: TGTGCCAGCAGGTTGGGGTACAGGGAAGGCTACACCTTC
cdr3_aa: CASRLGYREGYTF
j_call: TRBJ1-2
d_call: NA
v_call: TRBV2
clone_size: NA
cdr3_length: 13

cdr3_nt: TGTGCCAGCAGTGCTTTGATGGAGGGCGGTGAGCAGTTCTTC
cdr3_aa: CASSALMEGGEQFF
j_call: TRBJ2-1
d_call: NA
v_call: TRBV6-4
clone_size: once
cdr3_length: 14

cdr3_nt: TGTGCCAGCAGTCCACGGGACTACTTCACAGATACGCAGTATTTT
cdr3_aa: CASSPRDYFTDTQYF
j_call: TRBJ2-3
d_call: TRBD2
v_call: TRBV28
clone_size: NA
cdr3_length: 15

cdr3_nt: TGTGCCAGTAGGCTTACGCCGGGGAAGGTGGGCAATCAGCCCCAGCATTTT
cdr3_aa: CASRLTPGKVGNQPQHF
j_call: TRBJ1-5
d_call: NA
v_call: TRBV19
clone_size: NA
cdr3_length: 17

cdr3_nt: TGTGCCAGCAGTCTTCAAGCGGGATACAATGAGCAGTTCTTC
cdr3_aa: CASSLQAGYNEQFF
j_call: TRBJ2-1
d_call: TRBD2
v_call: TRBV27
clone_size: NA
cdr3_length: 14